This TCR beta chain is from a study of blood T cell repertoires in COVID-19. Study as a whole: Acute and convalescent COVID-19 samples came from the United States, Italy and Spain. Sample material is recorded as cDNA or gDNA derived from T cells, B-cell-depleted T cells, or PBMCs.

Sequencing was performed with immunoSEQ multiplex PCR; in TCRdb, only in-frame clones are kept and a portion is missing. This table has some 200,000 clones, roughly four fifths appearing once. Patients from Seattle were sampled longitudinally, starting during active infection. This clonotype was sampled from an elderly woman with COVID-19, enrolled during active disease. The sample taken for sequencing was peripheral blood.

CDR3 residues: CASSELGEFYEQYF. CDR3 DNA: TGTGCCAGCAGTGAGCTCGGGGAGTTCTACGAGCAGTACTTC. J is TRBJ2-7 and V is TRBV6-1, with D possibly being TRBD2 (5 bases). Germline V gene data show CDR1 as MNHNS and CDR2 as SASEGT. V gave up 3 bases and J gave up 3 bases, with 12 bases separating them. This CDR3 spans 14 amino acids.